These 8 T cell receptor beta chains share one sample of origin, sequenced in a study of CDR3 diversity in severe acne. A single record per CDR3 protein comes from TCRdb applying MiXCR to the PCR reads. The data hold 97,000 or so distinct CDR3 sequences, with roughly half observed a single time. Material: blood. These receptors came from a male donor with acne.

This clonotype was observed at least ten times. This CDR3 fails to terminate in the conserved phenylalanine or tryptophan, so it likely reflects a read error. The J gene is TRBJ2-5, the V gene TRBV9; no firm D call. V was pared by 3 bases and J by 1 base, with 10 bases between. This CDR3 contains 14 residues. CDR1 is SGDLS and CDR2 is YYNGEE in the germline V gene. CDR3 protein: CASSASVSQETQYL. CDR3 DNA: TGTGCCAGCAGCGCATCTGTCTCCCAAGAGACCCAGTACCTC.

The chain employs TRBV10-3 and TRBJ1-5; D is unresolved. Germline CDR1 reads ENHRY; CDR2 reads SYGVKD. V was clipped by 6 bases and J by 2 bases, with 11 bases between them. The CDR3 length is 14 residues. The CDR3, as DNA: TGTGCCATCAGCTTCGACGGGGGCAATCAGCCCCAGCATTTT. It translates to CAISFDGGNQPQHF.

This sequence joins TRBV20-1 and TRBJ2-7; 11 nucleotides match TRBD1. V shed 6 bases, J shed 5 bases, and the junction held 6 bases outside the gene matches. This CDR3 contains 13 residues. Germline V gives CDR1 DFQATT, CDR2 SNEGSKA (reference sequence). CDR3 sequence reads: CSAGDRGTHEQYF. The CDR3 DNA follows: TGCAGTGCAGGGGACAGGGGGACCCACGAGCAGTACTTC.

This clonotype was counted between two and nine times. The chain joins TRBV28 to TRBJ1-1, with unresolved D. CDR1 is MDHEN and CDR2 is SYDVKM in the germline V gene. Trimming removed 2 bases from V and 10 bases from J, with 17 bases in between. The CDR3 has 14 residues. The CDR3 sequence is CASSLQPQVHVAFF. The CDR3, as DNA: TGTGCCAGCAGTTTACAACCCCAAGTTCACGTAGCTTTCTTT.

The gene calls are TRBV29-1 and TRBJ1-6, with TRBD1 matching over 7 bases. With 5 bases clipped from V and 12 bases from J, the junction kept 7 bases outside the gene matches. CDR1 is SQVTM and CDR2 is ANQGSEA in the germline V gene. The CDR3 is made up of 12 amino acids. The CDR3 DNA is TGCAGCGTTATGACAGGGTACGGACCCCTCCACTTT. Translated, it gives CSVMTGYGPLHF.

Comment on this clonotype: A much bigger clone sits one base away, suggesting this may be a read error. The chain carries TRBV6-1 and TRBJ2-3; D uncertain. The CDR3 sequence is 12 residues long. CDR1 is MNHNS and CDR2 is SASEGT in the germline V gene. In nucleotides, the CDR3 is TGTGTCAGCAGTGAACGGACAGATACGCAGTATTTT. Protein sequence: CVSSERTDTQYF.

The V gene is TRBV12-3 or TRBV12-4, the J gene TRBJ1-3, with 10 positions matching TRBD1. CDR3 length equals 16 residues. After removal of 6 bases from V and 8 bases from J, the junction contained 13 bases not matched to a gene. This CDR3 is CASRPGTGAMSYTIYF. DNA of the CDR3: TGTGCCAGCAGGCCCGGGACAGGGGCGATGTCCTACACCATATATTTT.

A single count supports this clonotype. The chain uses TRBV27 and TRBJ2-5; D is unclear. Germline assignment: CDR1 MNHEY and CDR2 SMNVEV (reference sequence). The V end lost 5 bases, the J end lost 1 base, and 14 bases lay between the germline ends. The length of the CDR3 is 15 residues. The CDR3 nucleotides read TGTGCCAGCAGTGAGACTCCACGCGGCCAAGAGACCCAGTACTTC. Translation gives CASSETPRGQETQYF.